These 15 T cell receptor beta chains were all obtained from the same sample, sequenced in a study of early T cells in non-severe SARS-CoV-2 infection. From the 5' RACE reads, TCRdb called clonotypes with MiXCR, one entry per CDR3 protein. In the table there are roughly 35,000 distinct CDR3 sequences, approximately 6.3% of which are singletons. The sample taken for sequencing was whole blood. The receptors derive from an adult who was a healthcare worker with PCR-confirmed SARS-CoV-2 infection or an uninfected control (not recorded which).

This clonotype came up many times. CDR3 sequence: CASSIQGFAGGPGEQFF. DNA of the CDR3: TGCGCCAGCAGCATTCAGGGATTCGCGGGAGGGCCTGGCGAGCAGTTCTTC. V is TRBV5-1 and J is TRBJ2-1; 9 positions agree with TRBD2. This CDR3 has 17 residues. Per germline, CDR1 SGHRS and CDR2 YFSETQ. Trimming cost V 4 bases and J 10 bases; bases outside gene matches: 18.

This clonotype has a count of ten or more. The chain uses TRBV19 and TRBJ2-1; 9 bases are a match to TRBD2. The CDR3 has 15 residues. Germline trimming cut 1 base from V and 8 bases from J; bases unmatched to any gene: 6. Germline CDR1 reads LNHDA; CDR2 reads SQIVND (reference sequence). In DNA, the CDR3 is TGTGCCAGTAGTATAGGCGGCGGGAGGGCAGATGAGCAGTTCTTC. Amino acids: CASSIGGGRADEQFF.

There are many counts of this clonotype. The chain couples TRBV11-2 to TRBJ2-5; 7 positions match TRBD1. The V gene's germline CDR1 is SGHAT and CDR2 FQNNGV. Trimming took 2 bases from V and 3 from J; bases not matched to a gene: 3. This CDR3 has 14 amino acids. The CDR3 bases are TGTGCCAGCAGCTTATACACAGGGGAAGAGACCCAGTACTTC. Residues: CASSLYTGEETQYF.

This clonotype was counted ten times or more. CDR3 sequence: CASRTSGGSNIQYF. CDR3 in DNA: TGTGCCAGCCGGACTAGCGGGGGGTCGAACATTCAGTACTTC. The genes are TRBV7-2 and TRBJ2-4, with 14 bases identical to TRBD2. The ends lost 8 bases at V and 7 bases at J; junction bases unmatched: 4. Germline V gene sequence: CDR1 SGHTA, CDR2 FQGNSA. This CDR3 comprises 14 residues.

This clonotype has ten or more counts. The chain combines TRBV30 with TRBJ1-2; maybe TRBD1 (6 bases). V was trimmed by 4 bases and J by 4 bases, leaving 16 bases between them. The V gene's germline CDR1 is GTSNPN and CDR2 SVGIG (reference sequence). The CDR3 runs to 14 residues. The CDR3 coding sequence is TGTGCCTGGAAGCCCCTAGGGGGAATCTATGGCTACACCTTC. It specifies CAWKPLGGIYGYTF.

This clonotype was recorded many times. This chain connects TRBV5-1 to TRBJ2-3; the match to TRBD1 covers 8 bases. The germline CDR1 and CDR2 sequences are SGHRS and YFSETQ. With 1 base clipped from V and 2 bases from J, the junction kept 3 bases outside the gene matches. The CDR3 covers 15 residues. CDR3 nucleotides: TGCGCCAGCAGCTTGTTACAGGGGGTCACAGATACGCAGTATTTT. It translates to CASSLLQGVTDTQYF.

This clonotype was observed many times. The chain has TRBV20-1 and TRBJ2-1; 8 bases fit TRBD2. Germline V gene data show CDR1 as DFQATT and CDR2 as SNEGSKA (reference sequence). With 6 bases clipped from V and 9 bases from J, the junction kept 10 bases outside the gene matches. The length of the CDR3 is 13 residues. CDR3 in amino acids: CSAPTGGRIEQFF. The CDR3 DNA is TGCAGTGCCCCGACGGGAGGGAGGATTGAGCAGTTCTTC.

This clonotype was observed a handful of times. The chain combines TRBV28 with TRBJ2-7; 8 bases line up with TRBD1. This CDR3 is 15 amino acids long. Unmatched junction bases numbered 9, after V lost 6 bases and J lost 2 bases. Germline V CDR1 and CDR2: MDHEN, SYDVKM. The CDR3 loop is CASRLTGGPAYEQYF. In nucleotides, the CDR3 is TGTGCCAGCAGATTAACAGGGGGTCCGGCCTACGAGCAGTACTTC.

This clonotype was picked up many times. The V and J genes are TRBV2 and TRBJ2-7, with 10 nucleotides matching TRBD2. The CDR3 length is 13 residues. Looked up from germline, CDR1 is SNHLY and CDR2 is FYNNEI. With V trimmed by 8 bases and J by 3 bases, 4 bases remained unmatched. The CDR3 is CASQREGGYEQYF. As DNA, the CDR3 is TGTGCCAGCCAGCGGGAGGGCGGCTACGAGCAGTACTTC.

The chain couples TRBV28 to TRBJ1-6; D ambiguous. The CDR3 is 16 residues long. V lost 5 bases to trimming and J lost 0 bases, with 11 bases between them. The germline V gene has CDR1 MDHEN and CDR2 SYDVKM. Here the CDR3 reads CASSPHRSSYNSPLHF. CDR3 nucleotide sequence: TGTGCCAGCAGTCCACACCGGAGCTCCTATAATTCACCCCTCCACTTT.

V usage is TRBV7-2 and J usage is TRBJ2-7; 8 nucleotides align to TRBD2. CDR1 SGHTA and CDR2 FQGNSA come from the germline V gene. This CDR3 region has 16 residues. V dropped 0 bases and J dropped 4; count of bases not matched to a gene: 8. The CDR3 nucleotides are TGTGCCAGCAGCTTAGCGCACACTAGCGGAAATTACGAGCAGTACTTC. It encodes CASSLAHTSGNYEQYF. The whole variable domain, filled in from reference TRBV7-2 and TRBJ2-7, reads GAGVSQSPSNKVTEKGKDVELRCDPISGHTALYWYRQSLGQGLEFLIYFQGNSAPDKSGLPSDRFSAERTGGSVSTLTIQRTQQEDSAVYLCASSLAHTSGNYEQYFGPGTRLTVT.

This clonotype has at least ten counts. In DNA, the CDR3 is TGCAGTGCTAGAGGCGGCCCTGGGACCGGGGAGCTGTTTTTT. This sequence encodes CSARGGPGTGELFF. The V gene is TRBV20-1, the J gene TRBJ2-2; D is undetermined. The V gene lost 1 base and the J gene lost 5 bases, with 11 bases spanning the gap. The germline CDR1 and CDR2 sequences are DFQATT and SNEGSKA (reference sequence). This CDR3 spans 14 amino acids.

This clonotype was recorded many times. The CDR3 spells CASSQQELAANTGELFF. The CDR3 coding sequence is TGCGCCAGCAGCCAGCAAGAACTAGCGGCAAACACCGGGGAGCTGTTTTTT. The chain uses TRBV4-1 and TRBJ2-2; TRBD2 matches 8 bases. The CDR3 sequence is 17 residues long. Germline CDR1 and CDR2: MGHRA and YSYEKL. V lost 3 bases, J lost 2 bases, and 8 bases stayed unmatched.

In this sample, this clonotype turned up many times. The chain joins TRBV27 to TRBJ1-1, with TRBD1 matching over 7 bases. The V and J ends lost 4 bases and 1 base, in that order; junction bases with no gene match: 6. The CDR3 extends over 15 amino acids. CDR1 is MNHEY, CDR2 SMNVEV, per germline (reference sequence). The CDR3 protein is CASSSRKGANTEAFF. In nucleotides, the CDR3 is TGTGCCAGCAGTTCACGGAAGGGGGCGAACACTGAAGCTTTCTTT.

This clonotype was seen repeatedly, ten times or more. It is unclear where the CDR3 begins or ends on the DNA, so no DNA is shown, and the CDR3 is as TCRdb lists it. This rearrangement joins TRBV1 to TRBJ2-2; the D call in the table, TRBD1, was not verified against the DNA. TRBV1 is a pseudogene segment. The CDR3 adds up to 16 amino acids, both ends counted. CDR3 protein: CTSRWPWGPGSGELFF.